The clone carrying this T cell receptor (beta chain) was seen more than once but under ten times. The antigen is not known. The sample comes from a study of T cell repertoires in cytomegalovirus infection. In the study overall: As its CMV epitopes, the study selected recently identified HLA-C-restricted and well-studied HLA-B-restricted targets. It was the public TCR beta signatures that indicated both CMV infection and matching HLA type. Study findings and constraints: Public TCR beta family frequency separated CMV-and-HLA carriers, including in an independent cohort. It was HLA-C-restricted CMV-specific TCR beta clonotypes that dominated the response ex vivo.

TCRdb itself ran the reads through MiXCR, one entry per CDR3 protein. In the table there are roughly 90,000 distinct CDR3 sequences, 20% to 30% of which are singletons. This material consisted of CD8+ T cells from cultured PBMCs, taken from culture after CMV antigen stimulation. This receptor was obtained from a human donor in good health (CMV status not recorded). Some clones in this sample may be carry-over from other donors' samples.

In DNA, the CDR3 is TGTGCCAGCAGCTCGCGGGACAATCTCTACGAGCAGTACTTC. Translation gives CASSSRDNLYEQYF. The genes are TRBV5-6 and TRBJ2-7, with D possibly called TRBD1 or TRBD2 (6 bases each). The CDR3 totals 14 residues. Trimming took off 3 bases at V and 3 bases at J, with 13 bases between the two ends. The germline gives CDR1 SGHDT, CDR2 YYEEEE.